This record looks at one T cell receptor beta chain sequence and its context. This receptor's antigen is unknown. Base qualities are not at hand, and no much larger clone is one base apart. Deletion took 3 bases off V and 4 bases off J, with a span of 15 bases between the germline ends. CDR1 KGHSH and CDR2 LQKENI were looked up in the germline V gene. The CDR3 starts with the cysteine, ends with the phenylalanine, and has 15 residues. Only the CDR3 portion is preserved as DNA: 45 bases, with reading frame beginning at the first base. This sample's treatment or condition label indicates: 10-day PBMC culture with coronavirus spike peptide pools or control peptides (ViraFEST assay). The ViraFEST assay, used in the study, expanded antigen-specific T cells with peptide pools and then identified the expanded clonotypes through TCR sequencing. The positive SARS-CoV-2 PCR tests of the convalescent patients were dated from March to December 2020, before the Alpha, Beta and Delta variants emerged in the United States. Each well held some 2 million PBMCs cultured with around 10 ug/ml peptide pools in IMDM containing around 5.5% human AB serum and approximately 10 IU/ml IL-2. Half of the culture medium was replaced with fresh IL-2-containing medium on days 3 and 7. CD4+ T cells were isolated after approximately 10 days of culture through negative selection using the EasySep CD4+ T cell isolation kit. Ficoll-Paque Plus gradient centrifugation was used to isolate PBMCs from whole blood, and the isolated PBMCs were then either used fresh or cryopreserved at -140C. Each culture condition was generally run in triplicate wells.

Library preparation was by PCR. TCR sequencing of DNA from cultured CD4+ T cells used the Oncomine TCR Beta short-read assay at the Johns Hopkins FTIC core. The QIAamp micro DNA kit was used to extract genomic DNA from the cultured CD4+ T cells. The Oncomine TCR Beta libraries from cultured CD4+ T cells were pooled using unique dual indexes and then sequenced on an Illumina iSeq 100. On the study's bioinformatics: Non-productive sequences were removed, and CDR3s that did not start with C, did not end with F or W, or were shorter than 7 amino acids were discarded. The MANAFEST web application was used to identify antigen-specific clonotypes by comparing peptide-stimulated wells against reference wells and other culture wells. An FDR below 0.05, an odds ratio above 5, and a productive frequency above 0.1% in at least two of three replicate wells were required for clones to be considered positive. A clonotype was classed as cross-reactive if the clonotype showed significant expansion both in SARS-CoV-2 spike wells and in at least one common cold coronavirus spike condition. Using R version 3.6.1, CDR3 homology was evaluated through Levenshtein distances (stringdist) along with unrooted phylogenetic trees (ape). TCRdb redid the processing of the public reads, applying fastp at Q25 and MiXCR, and retained in-frame beta chains. A single entry per CDR3 protein holds the most common genes and DNA from its merged rows. The V and J calls shown here were made by TCRdb, not taken from the authors' results. Present in this sample are more than 13,000 distinct CDR3 sequences, about four fifths of which were seen just once. The ten most abundant clones make up 15% to 20% of the sample.

The record originates from a study of vaccination and CD4 T cells after COVID-19 (dated by TCRdb to between 2021 and 2024). Study-level background: SARS-CoV-2 positivity had been established in the convalescent patients by nasal swab PCR, and mild disease was recorded in several of these patients and severe disease in one. The convalescent cohort included six males and four females, with two Hispanic individuals, seven Caucasians, two Asians and one multiracial person. Post-COVID blood samples were collected from convalescent patients a median of around 100 days after diagnosis, with a range of about 35 to 180 days. As controls, cultures received a CEFX viral epitope pool (the positive control), an HIV-1 Nef peptide pool (the negative control), or no peptide at all. Post-vaccine blood samples were taken a median of 72 days after the second vaccine dose, with a range of 14 to 241 days. The cultures were stimulated with overlapping spike peptide pools from SARS-CoV-2 and from the common cold coronaviruses HCoV-NL63, HCoV-OC43 and HCoV-229E. In around 9 COVID-19 convalescent patients and a handful of infection-naive healthy vaccine recipients, researchers compared the spike-specific CD4+ TCR repertoire from before mRNA vaccination with the repertoire from after. Participants received two doses of either the Pfizer-BioNTech BNT162b2 vaccine (n=8) or the Moderna mRNA-1273 vaccine (n=2).

Study-level results and caveats: Only a relatively small number of convalescent patients were included in the study, and early timepoints following natural infection were not analyzed. Among convalescent patients, a median around 83% of the SARS-CoV-2-reactive clones seen after vaccination appeared only after vaccination, which suggests priming specific to the vaccine. Of the vaccine-specific clones found in convalescent patients, nearly all (304 of 307) were mono-reactive for SARS-CoV-2 spike instead of being cross-reactive with common cold coronaviruses. An increase in the median number of SARS-CoV-2-reactive clonotypes from around 20 after infection to some 38 after vaccination was observed, but the change was not found to be significant.

The clonotype was recovered from a human donor who had recovered from COVID-19. This sequence uses TRBV18 and TRBJ1-2; perhaps TRBD1 is the D gene, with 5 bases matching. Source material: CD4+ T cells from blood, cultured in vitro. The CDR3 here reads CASSPTGRGGYGYTF. The DNA sequence is as follows: TGTGCCAGCTCACCTACAGGTCGAGGCGGCTATGGCTACACCTTC. With the rest looked up from the reference TRBV18 and TRBJ1-2 genes rather than sequenced, the full variable domain is NAGVMQNPRHLVRRRGQEARLRCSPMKGHSHVYWYRQLPEEGLKFMVYLQKENIIDESGMPKERFSAEFPKEGPSILRIQQVVRGDSAAYFCASSPTGRGGYGYTFGSGTRLTVV.